The source of this T cell receptor (beta chain) is a study of OX40 agonist ivuxolimab in advanced cancers. Only in-frame clones appear in the TCRdb table, and some are missing; sequencing was by immunoSEQ multiplex PCR. Of 26,000 or so clones listed, almost 90% are singletons. Trimming cost V 3 bases and J 1 base, with 18 bases left between them. The CDR3 sequence is 17 residues long. Germline CDR1 reads LGHNA; CDR2 reads YNFKEQ. The source of this sequence is an adult with an advanced solid tumor such as melanoma, head and neck, liver or kidney cancer. The chain links TRBV4-2 to TRBJ1-1, with D tentatively TRBD1 (6 bases). The sample in question was CD4+ or CD8+ T cells sorted from blood, obtained in a trial of the OX40 agonist ivuxolimab. CDR3 sequence (DNA): TGTGCCAGCAGCCAGGTCCCGGGAGGGGGTGAGAACACTGAAGCTTTCTTT. Residues: CASSQVPGGGENTEAFF.